This entry concerns a single TCR beta chain. Its antigen is not yet known. Per-base qualities were not stored, and no clone one base away is much larger. The sample is drawn from a study of identical twins (dated by TCRdb to 2015 to 2016). Study-wide context: TCR alpha and beta repertoires from monozygotic twins, unrelated adults of various ages and cord blood were deep-sequenced to test whether fetal clonotypes persist. Replicate twin experiments were performed at different times using different library preparation protocols to rule out contamination.

All donors were healthy Caucasians. Results the study describes overall, beyond this receptor: Out-of-frame TCR alpha sharing in monozygotic twins was systematically underestimated by recombination models, whereas sharing between unrelated individuals was in agreement with the recombination models. Because the same donors could not be followed over many years, the conclusions relied on cross-sectional statistical analysis. Fewer insertions were carried by abundant cord blood beta clonotypes; a weaker similar trend was observed in young adult naive repertoires, while no such trend was observed in memory repertoires. A weaker excess of twin sharing was found in beta out-of-frame sequences because the signal-to-noise ratio was lowered by fewer shared sequences. Compared with coincidental sharing between unrelated individuals, an excess of low generation-probability sequences was observed among out-of-frame TCR alpha sequences shared between twins. Zero-insertion analyses could be partly confounded by invariant T cells such as MAIT and iNKT, though diverse VJ usage argued against such confounding for most clonotypes.

The method was 5' RACE. TCRdb names Illumina HiSeq 2000 as the instrument used. A universal primer binding site was added through template switching, and the final cDNA carried a unique molecular identifier so that TCR cDNA molecules could be counted accurately. Specific primers in the conserved constant-segment region were used to synthesize first-strand cDNA for the TCR alpha and beta chains. Each cDNA library was double barcoded, with a SMART-Mk sample barcode plus Illumina barcodes, to control for contamination. TruSeq adapter sequences along with Illumina sample barcodes were introduced in two successive PCR steps. The TCR alpha and beta cDNA libraries were sequenced on the Illumina HiSeq platform using custom primers. The study's processing was this. MiGEC processed the raw reads to extract unique molecular identifiers, while MiXCR was used to determine the CDR3 positions. For each individual, recombination models were inferred using an EM algorithm with the repgenHMM and IGoR tools. The analysis of shared clonotypes was done with the tcR package in R, with sharing normalized by the product of cloneset sizes. Out-of-frame nonproductive sequences were analyzed to study raw recombination free of thymic and clonal selection effects. The public reads were reanalyzed by TCRdb: fastp trimming at Q25, MiXCR alignment, in-frame beta chains only. Merged by CDR3 protein, the rows form single entries marked with the most common genes and DNA. The V and J calls and clone size come from TCRdb's table, not from the authors' own analysis. The sample profile shows more than 1.5 million distinct CDR3 sequences; about 31% of them were found once. About 0.27% of the sample comes from the top ten.

CDR1 SNHLY and CDR2 FYNNEI were looked up in the germline V gene. Trimmed from V: 6 bases; trimmed from J: 6 bases; junction bases lacking a gene match: 4. There are 12 amino acids in the CDR3, from cysteine to phenylalanine inclusive. The entry retains the CDR3 DNA only, 36 bases that are in frame from base 1. Sequenced material: cord blood. The chain couples TRBV2 to TRBJ1-1; 7 bases in between match TRBD1. This receptor was taken from a newborn girl in good health. Here the CDR3 is given as CASREGQPEAFF. DNA sequence: TGTGCCAGCAGGGAGGGACAGCCTGAAGCTTTCTTT.